Sequencing of this T cell receptor beta chain was carried out in a study of T cell responses to AZD1222 COVID-19 vaccine. The method was immunoSEQ multiplex PCR; TCRdb's version includes in-frame clones alone and lacks a portion of them. The table shows around 210,000 clones, with around 94% occurring only once. Remarks on this clone: Its cognate antigen is unknown.

Whole-study findings and limits: Among the donors, most were white British and more were female, and clonal diversity was possibly underestimated.

The sample consisted of peripheral blood, taken 28 days after the second dose of the MenACWY control vaccine. This TCR came from an adult who received the MenACWY meningococcal vaccine as a control.

DNA of the CDR3: TGCGCCAGCAGACTTACGCAGACGGGCATGGAAGCTTTCTTT. Its translation is CASRLTQTGMEAFF. The genes are TRBV5-1 and TRBJ1-1; unclear D gene. V lost 5 bases and J lost 8, with 19 bases in between. This CDR3 spans 14 amino acids. The germline gives CDR1 SGHRS, CDR2 YFSETQ.